These 20 T cell receptor beta chains were sequenced from one sample in a study of early T cells in non-severe SARS-CoV-2 infection. From the 5' RACE reads, TCRdb called clonotypes with MiXCR, one entry per CDR3 protein. The sample lists about 53,000 distinct CDR3 sequences, less than 15% occurring once. Material: whole blood, obtained at baseline. The receptors were gathered from an adult who was a healthcare worker with PCR-confirmed SARS-CoV-2 infection or an uninfected control (not recorded which).

This clonotype occurred a few times. The CDR3: CASSTRQGGNTEAFF. The CDR3 DNA is TGTGCCAGCAGCACCAGACAGGGAGGCAACACTGAAGCTTTCTTT. The rearrangement links TRBV11-2 to TRBJ1-1; 7 positions agree with TRBD1. Trimming removed 5 bases from V and 2 bases from J; junction bases left unmatched: 8. The CDR3 is 15 amino acids. Germline V gene lookup returns CDR1 SGHAT and CDR2 FQNNGV.

This chain links TRBV20-1 with TRBJ2-7; 9 bases fit TRBD2. CDR3 size: 14 residues. J was trimmed by 1 base and V by 4 bases; bases with no gene match: 5. Germline CDR1 DFQATT, CDR2 SNEGSKA (reference sequence). The CDR3 loop reads CSAILAGPSYEQYF. The CDR3 coding sequence is TGCAGTGCTATACTAGCGGGCCCGTCCTACGAGCAGTACTTC.

The CDR3 DNA reads TGTGCCACCTCCGGGACAGGGCCTCAGCCCCAGCATTTT. Its translation: CATSGTGPQPQHF. This rearrangement joins TRBV19 to TRBJ1-5; 9 bases fit TRBD1. Germline V gene sequence: CDR1 LNHDA, CDR2 SQIVND (reference sequence). The CDR3 has 13 residues. Unmatched junction bases numbered 7, after V lost 10 bases and J lost 6 bases.

The CDR3 spells CASSLADGGTETQYF. The CDR3 DNA reads as TGTGCCAGCAGCTTAGCGGATGGGGGGACAGAGACCCAGTACTTC. The chain joins TRBV7-9 to TRBJ2-5; the D gene is possibly TRBD2 (6 bases). Deletions cut 0 bases from V and 4 bases from J, with 12 bases between. CDR3 size: 15 residues. Germline loops: CDR1 SEHNR, CDR2 FQNEAQ (reference sequence).

This clonotype was seen a handful of times. The chain couples TRBV19 to TRBJ1-1, with unresolved D. The CDR3 runs to 13 residues. Germline V CDR1 and CDR2: LNHDA, SQIVND (reference sequence). Trimming took off 3 bases at V and 1 base at J, with 6 bases between the two ends. CDR3 region: CASSMTGNTEAFF. DNA for the CDR3: TGTGCCAGTAGTATGACGGGGAACACTGAAGCTTTCTTT.

This clonotype was recorded a few times. V gene TRBV15 combines with J gene TRBJ2-2; weak D call: TRBD2 (7 bases). This CDR3 region has 14 residues. The V gene's germline CDR1 is LNHNV and CDR2 YYDKDF (reference sequence). V lost 5 bases and J lost 6, with 13 bases in between. CDR3 sequence (DNA): TGTGCCACCAGCGGGGGGCGGGGGCCCGGGGAGCTGTTTTTT. Translated: CATSGGRGPGELFF.

The table lists this clonotype with a count of one. The chain is built from TRBV7-9 and TRBJ1-2; a weak D match, TRBD1 (5 bases). The CDR3 extends over 15 amino acids. V was trimmed by 1 base and J by 2 bases, leaving 11 bases between them. CDR1 and CDR2 (germline): SEHNR, FQNEAQ (reference sequence). The DNA of the CDR3 is TGTGCCAGCAGCTTAGGGCAGGGAGTCAACTATGGCTACACCTTC. Its protein product is CASSLGQGVNYGYTF.

This clonotype was detected only a few times. V and J are TRBV20-1 and TRBJ2-1, with TRBD2 matching 16 bases. The J segment lost 9 bases and the V segment lost 4 bases, leaving 6 bases of the junction unmatched. Looked up from germline, CDR1 is DFQATT and CDR2 is SNEGSKA (reference sequence). The CDR3 has 15 amino acids. CDR3 sequence reads: CSAKGTSGREGEQFF. The CDR3 DNA reads TGCAGTGCTAAGGGGACTAGCGGGAGGGAGGGTGAGCAGTTCTTC.

Only a few counts were recorded for this clonotype. This chain joins TRBV12-3 or TRBV12-4 and TRBJ2-1; the D gene is possibly TRBD2 (6 bases). V lost 7 bases and J 10 bases, leaving 11 bases between the germline ends. CDR3 size: 11 residues. The CDR3 loop reads CASTTGVEQFF. As DNA, the CDR3 is TGTGCCAGCACCACGGGAGTGGAGCAGTTCTTC.

This clonotype was recorded a few times. The V and J genes are TRBV27 and TRBJ2-7; D call uncertain. Between the trimmed V and J ends, which lost 3 bases and 5 bases, there was a span of 5 bases. The CDR3 has 11 amino acids. Germline V lookup: CDR1 MNHEY, CDR2 SMNVEV (reference sequence). The CDR3 sequence is CASSFRDEQYF. The DNA for the CDR3 is TGTGCCAGCAGTTTTCGGGACGAGCAGTACTTC.

V and J are TRBV7-6 and TRBJ2-2; no definite D call. The germline V gene has CDR1 SGHVS and CDR2 FNYEAQ. Trimming removed 3 bases from V and 0 bases from J, with 11 bases in between. The CDR3 sequence is 16 residues long. The DNA of the CDR3 is TGTGCCAGCAGCTTTAACGTCCCTGCGAACACCGGGGAGCTGTTTTTT. It specifies CASSFNVPANTGELFF. Full variable domain (outside the CDR3, taken from reference TRBV7-6 and TRBJ2-2): GAGVSQSPRYKVTKRGQDVALRCDPISGHVSLYWYRQALGQGPEFLTYFNYEAQQDKSGLPNDRFSAERPEGSISTLTIQRTEQRDSAMYRCASSFNVPANTGELFFGEGSRLTVL.

A few counts support this clonotype. This rearrangement joins TRBV12-3 or TRBV12-4 to TRBJ2-6; unclear D gene. There are 15 residues in the CDR3. V lost 3 bases and J lost 2, with 8 bases in between. The CDR3 is CASSFRRAGANVLTF. CDR3 DNA sequence: TGTGCCAGCAGTTTTAGAAGGGCTGGGGCCAACGTCCTGACTTTC.

This clonotype has ten or more counts. The chain carries TRBV12-5 and TRBJ2-1; 7 positions agree with TRBD1. The ends lost 5 bases at V and 9 bases at J; junction bases unmatched: 1. The CDR3 length is 11 residues. CDR1 is LGHNT, CDR2 FRNRAP, per germline. CDR3 amino acids: CASGTGVEQFF. The CDR3 coding sequence is TGTGCTAGTGGTACAGGGGTTGAGCAGTTCTTC.

The chain recombines TRBV20-1 with TRBJ2-4, with unresolved D. V was pared by 3 bases and J by 3 bases, with 9 bases between. This CDR3 region has 13 residues. Germline loops: CDR1 DFQATT, CDR2 SNEGSKA (reference sequence). The CDR3 protein is CSASSELKNIQYF. DNA of the CDR3: TGCAGTGCTAGTTCAGAGCTCAAAAACATTCAGTACTTC.

This clonotype was recorded many times. The V gene is TRBV4-3, the J gene TRBJ1-4; D unresolved. The CDR3 sequence is 16 residues long. V shed 3 bases and J shed 5 bases, with 16 bases lying between them. Germline CDR1 and CDR2: LGHNA and YSLEER. The CDR3 sequence: CASSHTGTASNEKLFF. The CDR3 DNA is TGCGCCAGCAGCCACACGGGAACAGCGTCAAATGAAAAACTGTTTTTT.

This chain connects TRBV29-1 to TRBJ1-5; no definite D call. V lost 5 bases and J 2 bases, leaving 7 bases between the germline ends. This CDR3 region has 12 residues. Germline lookup yields CDR1 SQVTM and CDR2 ANQGSEA. The CDR3 coding sequence is TGCAGCGTTCTACATGGCAATCAGCCCCAGCATTTT. Translation gives CSVLHGNQPQHF.

This rearrangement joins TRBV20-1 to TRBJ1-5, with D possibly TRBD1 on 6 matching bases. CDR3 length: 15 amino acids. The germline V gene has CDR1 DFQATT and CDR2 SNEGSKA (reference sequence). V dropped 2 bases and J dropped 3 bases, with 14 bases sitting between them. This CDR3 reads CSARLGNRDNQPQHF. The CDR3, as DNA: TGCAGTGCTAGATTGGGAAACAGGGACAATCAGCCCCAGCATTTT.

J is TRBJ2-6 and V is TRBV9; possible D gene TRBD2, 6 bases. The germline V gene encodes CDR1 SGDLS and CDR2 YYNGEE. The germline V and J ends were trimmed by 4 bases and 0 bases, with 17 bases remaining between them. The CDR3 is made up of 18 amino acids. The CDR3 here is CASSPPAAGSSGANVLTF. The CDR3 DNA reads TGTGCCAGCAGCCCTCCTGCGGCGGGATCCTCTGGGGCCAACGTCCTGACTTTC. Complete variable domain (other parts from reference TRBV9 and TRBJ2-6): DSGVTQTPKHLITATGQRVTLRCSPRSGDLSVYWYQQSLDQGLQFLIQYYNGEERAKGNILERFSAQQFPDLHSELNLSSLELGDSALYFCASSPPAAGSSGANVLTFGAGSRLTVL.

This clonotype has at least ten counts. The V call is TRBV25-1, the J call TRBJ2-3, with 10 bases matching TRBD2. The germline V gene encodes CDR1 MGHDK and CDR2 SYGVNS. The ends lost 0 bases at V and 5 bases at J; junction bases unmatched: 8. This CDR3 contains 17 residues. The CDR3 loop reads CASSEYGSGRAKDTQYF. In nucleotides, the CDR3 is TGTGCCAGCAGTGAATATGGAAGCGGGAGGGCCAAAGATACGCAGTATTTT.

This clonotype was recorded many times. The rearrangement links TRBV28 to TRBJ2-7; 10 bases line up with TRBD1. The length of the CDR3 is 14 residues. Trimming took 7 bases from V and 4 from J; bases not matched to a gene: 7. Per germline, CDR1 MDHEN and CDR2 SYDVKM. The CDR3 spells CASNPPGQGYEQYF. In DNA, the CDR3 is TGTGCCAGCAATCCACCGGGACAGGGGTACGAGCAGTACTTC. The full variable domain, completed using reference TRBV28 and TRBJ2-7, is DVKVTQSSRYLVKRTGEKVFLECVQDMDHENMFWYRQDPGLGLRLIYFSYDVKMKEKGDIPEGYSVSREKKERFSLILESASTNQTSMYLCASNPPGQGYEQYFGPGTRLTVT.